Sequencing of this T cell receptor beta chain was carried out in a study of blood T cells in healthy people across ages. Overall study results and limits: While age rose, TCR beta diversity per million T cells dropped in a roughly linear way.

A second PCR of about 7 to 12 cycles used a sample-barcoded 5' primer and a J-beta primer mix. TCRdb re-derived calls from the 5' RACE reads in MiXCR, one entry per CDR3 protein. Here the sample spans around 650,000 distinct CDR3 sequences, roughly 30% being singletons. Unmatched junction bases numbered 10, after V lost 2 bases and J lost 5 bases. The CDR3 totals 16 residues. The germline V gene encodes CDR1 GTSNPN and CDR2 SVGIG (reference sequence). This clonotype has at least ten counts. Its antigen remains unidentified. This TCR came from a woman aged 80 or over in good health. The V call is TRBV30, the J call TRBJ2-3, with TRBD1 identical over 10 bases. Material for sequencing was blood. DNA for the CDR3: TGTGCCTGGAGTCGACTGACAGGGGGCATTGGAGATACGCAGTATTTT. Protein product: CAWSRLTGGIGDTQYF.